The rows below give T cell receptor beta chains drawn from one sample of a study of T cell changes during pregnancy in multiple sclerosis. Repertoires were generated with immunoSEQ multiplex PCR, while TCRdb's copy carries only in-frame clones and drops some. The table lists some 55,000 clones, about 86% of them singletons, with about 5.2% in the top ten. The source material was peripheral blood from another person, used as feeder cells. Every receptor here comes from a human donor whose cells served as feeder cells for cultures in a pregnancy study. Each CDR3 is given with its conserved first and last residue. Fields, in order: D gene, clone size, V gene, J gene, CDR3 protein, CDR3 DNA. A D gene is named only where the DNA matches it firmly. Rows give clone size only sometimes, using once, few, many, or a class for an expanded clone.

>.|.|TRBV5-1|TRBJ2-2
CASSLRGLGAAGELFF
TGCGCCAGCAGCTTGCGGGGTCTGGGGGCCGCCGGGGAGCTGTTTTTT
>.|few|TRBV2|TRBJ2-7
CASRGQGNSYEQYF
TGTGCCAGCAGGGGGCAGGGCAACTCCTACGAGCAGTACTTC
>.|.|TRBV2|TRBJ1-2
CASSGSGSVYGYTF
TGTGCCAGCAGTGGGTCCGGCAGCGTCTATGGCTACACCTTC
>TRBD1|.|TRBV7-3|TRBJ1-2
CASSLGGTGGGYTF
TGTGCCAGCAGCTTAGGGGGGACAGGAGGTGGCTACACCTTC
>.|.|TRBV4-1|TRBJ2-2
CASAPGSWNTGELFF
TGCGCCAGCGCCCCCGGGTCGTGGAACACCGGGGAGCTGTTTTTT
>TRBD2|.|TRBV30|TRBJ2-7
CAWSTGTRTEQYF
TGTGCCTGGTCTACAGGGACTAGAACAGAGCAGTACTTC
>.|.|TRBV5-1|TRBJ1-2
CASSPGRAYGYTF
TGCGCCAGCAGCCCTGGGCGTGCCTATGGCTACACCTTC
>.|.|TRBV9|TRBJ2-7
CASSVGSSLEQYF
TGTGCCAGCAGCGTAGGGTCCTCGCTCGAGCAGTACTTC
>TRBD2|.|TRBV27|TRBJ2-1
CASTSGLAEVYEQFF
TGTGCCAGCACTTCAGGACTAGCGGAGGTCTATGAGCAGTTCTTC
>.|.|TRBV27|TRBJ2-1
CASSPRAGADNEQFF
TGTGCCAGCAGCCCCAGGGCGGGGGCAGACAATGAGCAGTTCTTC
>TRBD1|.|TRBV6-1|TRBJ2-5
CASNSDRVGKTQYF
TGTGCCAGCAACAGTGACAGGGTTGGAAAGACCCAGTACTTC
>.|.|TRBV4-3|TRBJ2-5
CASSQEVLGFQETQYF
TGCGCCAGCAGCCAAGAAGTTTTGGGATTCCAAGAGACCCAGTACTTC
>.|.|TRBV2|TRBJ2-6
CASIRNRGWRTGANVLTF
TGTGCCAGCATTAGAAATAGGGGGTGGAGAACCGGGGCCAACGTCCTGACTTTC
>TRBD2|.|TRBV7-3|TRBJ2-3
CASSAGLAGATTDTQYF
TGTGCCAGCAGCGCGGGACTAGCGGGGGCCACGACAGATACGCAGTATTTT
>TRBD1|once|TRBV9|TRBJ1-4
CASSVAFGTGGEKLFF
TGTGCCAGCAGCGTAGCTTTCGGGACAGGGGGCGAAAAACTGTTTTTT
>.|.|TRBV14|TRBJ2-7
CASSPDLGYEQYF
TGTGCCAGCAGCCCTGACTTAGGTTACGAGCAGTACTTC